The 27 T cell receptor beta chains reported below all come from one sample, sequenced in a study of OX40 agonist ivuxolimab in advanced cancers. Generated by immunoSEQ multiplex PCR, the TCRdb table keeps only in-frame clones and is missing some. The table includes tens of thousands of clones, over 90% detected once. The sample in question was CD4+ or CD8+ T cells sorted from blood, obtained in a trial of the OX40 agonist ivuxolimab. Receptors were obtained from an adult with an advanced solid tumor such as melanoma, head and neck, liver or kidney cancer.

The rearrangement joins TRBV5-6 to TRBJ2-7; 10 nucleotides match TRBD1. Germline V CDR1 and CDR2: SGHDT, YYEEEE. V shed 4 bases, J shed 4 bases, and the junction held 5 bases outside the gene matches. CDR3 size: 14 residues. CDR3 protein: CASSLGQGKYEQYF. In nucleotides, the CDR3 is TGTGCCAGCAGCCTGGGACAGGGGAAGTACGAGCAGTACTTC.

CDR3 residues: CASKTMTGRSSYEQYF. The CDR3 bases are TGTGCCAGCAAAACCATGACAGGCCGCAGCTCCTACGAGCAGTACTTC. The chain carries TRBV27 and TRBJ2-7; D perhaps matches TRBD1 (6 bases). The V gene lost 7 bases and the J gene lost 0 bases, with 19 bases spanning the gap. CDR1 MNHEY and CDR2 SMNVEV come from the germline V gene (reference sequence). The CDR3 length is 16 residues.

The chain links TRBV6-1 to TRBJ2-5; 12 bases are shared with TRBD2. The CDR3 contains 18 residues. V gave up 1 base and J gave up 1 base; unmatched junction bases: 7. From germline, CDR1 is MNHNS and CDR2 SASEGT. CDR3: CASSEETSGGPFQETQYF. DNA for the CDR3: TGTGCCAGCAGTGAAGAAACTAGCGGGGGGCCTTTCCAAGAGACCCAGTACTTC.

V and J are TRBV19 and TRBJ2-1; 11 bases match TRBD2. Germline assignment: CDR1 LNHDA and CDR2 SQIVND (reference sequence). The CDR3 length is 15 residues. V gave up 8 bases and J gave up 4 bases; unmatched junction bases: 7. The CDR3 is CASRTSGSSYNEQFF. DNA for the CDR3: TGTGCCAGTCGCACTAGCGGGAGTTCGTACAATGAGCAGTTCTTC.

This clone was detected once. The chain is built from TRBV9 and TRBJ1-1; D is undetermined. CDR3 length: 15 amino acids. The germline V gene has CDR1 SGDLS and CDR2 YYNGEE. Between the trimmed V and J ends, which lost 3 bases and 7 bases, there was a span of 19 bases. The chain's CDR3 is CASSATTDFRGEAFF. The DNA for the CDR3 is TGTGCCAGCAGCGCGACGACGGACTTTCGGGGTGAAGCTTTCTTT.

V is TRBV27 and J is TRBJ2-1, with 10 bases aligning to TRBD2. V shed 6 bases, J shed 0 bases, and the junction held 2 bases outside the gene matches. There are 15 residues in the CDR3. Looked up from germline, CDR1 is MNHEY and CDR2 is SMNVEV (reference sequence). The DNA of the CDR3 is TGTGCCAGCAGCCCTAGCGGGAGCTCCTACAATGAGCAGTTCTTC. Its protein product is CASSPSGSSYNEQFF.

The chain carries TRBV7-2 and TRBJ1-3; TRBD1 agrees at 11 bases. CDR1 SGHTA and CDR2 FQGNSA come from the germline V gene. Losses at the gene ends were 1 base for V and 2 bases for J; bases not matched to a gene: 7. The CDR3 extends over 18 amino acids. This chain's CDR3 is CASSLGTGGAGAGNTIYF. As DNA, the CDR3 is TGTGCCAGCAGCTTAGGGACAGGGGGCGCAGGAGCTGGAAACACCATATATTTT.

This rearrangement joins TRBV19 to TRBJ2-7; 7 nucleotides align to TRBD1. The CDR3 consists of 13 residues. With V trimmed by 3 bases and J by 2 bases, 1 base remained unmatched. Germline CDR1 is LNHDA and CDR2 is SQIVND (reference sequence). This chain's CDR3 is CASSITGAYEQYF. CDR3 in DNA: TGTGCCAGTAGTATTACAGGGGCCTACGAGCAGTACTTC.

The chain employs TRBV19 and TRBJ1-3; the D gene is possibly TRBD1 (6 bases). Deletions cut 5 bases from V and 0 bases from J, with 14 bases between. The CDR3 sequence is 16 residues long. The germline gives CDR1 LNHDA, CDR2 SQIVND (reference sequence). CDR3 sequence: CASSPNGGLSGNTIYF. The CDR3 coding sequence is TGTGCCAGTAGTCCAAACGGGGGGCTCTCTGGAAACACCATATATTTT.

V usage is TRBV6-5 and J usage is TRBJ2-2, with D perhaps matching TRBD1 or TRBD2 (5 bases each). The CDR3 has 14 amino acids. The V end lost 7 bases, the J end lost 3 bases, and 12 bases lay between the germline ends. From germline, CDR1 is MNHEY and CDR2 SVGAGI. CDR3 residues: CASTPGPYTGELFF. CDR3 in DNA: TGTGCCAGCACCCCGGGACCGTACACCGGGGAGCTGTTTTTT.

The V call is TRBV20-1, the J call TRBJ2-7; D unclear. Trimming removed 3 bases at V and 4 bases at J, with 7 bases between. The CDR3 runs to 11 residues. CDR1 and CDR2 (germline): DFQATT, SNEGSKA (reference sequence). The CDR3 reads CSASPEYEQYF. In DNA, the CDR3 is TGCAGTGCTAGTCCAGAGTACGAGCAGTACTTC.

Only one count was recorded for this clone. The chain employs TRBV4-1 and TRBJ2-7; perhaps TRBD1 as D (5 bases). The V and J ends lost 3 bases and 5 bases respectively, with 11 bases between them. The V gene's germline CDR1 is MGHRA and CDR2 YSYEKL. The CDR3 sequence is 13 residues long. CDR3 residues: CASSQTAPDEQYF. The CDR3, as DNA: TGCGCCAGCAGCCAGACAGCCCCTGACGAGCAGTACTTC.

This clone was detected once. The CDR3 reads CASSAGTNRGHEQYF. For the CDR3, the DNA is TGTGCCAGCAGCGCGGGAACAAACAGGGGCCACGAGCAGTACTTC. The genes are TRBV5-4 and TRBJ2-7; weak D call: TRBD1 (7 bases). The CDR3 length is 15 residues. Germline loops: CDR1 SGHNT, CDR2 YYREEE (reference sequence). V was cut by 4 bases and J by 5 bases, with 19 bases left in between. Full variable domain (rest looked up from reference TRBV5-4 and TRBJ2-7): ETGVTQSPTHLIKTRGQQVTLRCSSQSGHNTVSWYQQALGQGPQFIFQYYREEENGRGNFPPRFSGLQFPNYSSELNVNALELDDSALYLCASSAGTNRGHEQYFGPGTRLTVT.

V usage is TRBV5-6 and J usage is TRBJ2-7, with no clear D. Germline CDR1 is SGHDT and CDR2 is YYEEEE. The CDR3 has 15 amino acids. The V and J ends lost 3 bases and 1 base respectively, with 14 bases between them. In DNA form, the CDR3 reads TGTGCCAGCAGCTCACTCTCTTTTAGTTCCTACGAGCAGTACTTC. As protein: CASSSLSFSSYEQYF.

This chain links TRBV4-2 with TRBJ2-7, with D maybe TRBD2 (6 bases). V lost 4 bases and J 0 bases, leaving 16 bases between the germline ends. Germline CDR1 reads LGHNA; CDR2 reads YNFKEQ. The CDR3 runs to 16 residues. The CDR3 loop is CASSRGGSGSSYEQYF. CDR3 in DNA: TGTGCCAGCAGCCGAGGAGGGAGCGGAAGCTCCTACGAGCAGTACTTC.

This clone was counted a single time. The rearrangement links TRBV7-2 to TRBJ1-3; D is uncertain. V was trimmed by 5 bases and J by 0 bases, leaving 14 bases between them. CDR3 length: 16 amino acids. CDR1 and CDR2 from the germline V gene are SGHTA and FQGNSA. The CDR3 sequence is CASSPRTRYSGNTIYF. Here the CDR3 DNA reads TGTGCCAGCAGCCCCCGGACGCGTTACTCTGGAAACACCATATATTTT.

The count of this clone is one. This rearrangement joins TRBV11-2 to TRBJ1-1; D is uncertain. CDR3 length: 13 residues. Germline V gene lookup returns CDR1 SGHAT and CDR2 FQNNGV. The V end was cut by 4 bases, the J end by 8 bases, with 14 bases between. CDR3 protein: CASSSPPTVEAFF. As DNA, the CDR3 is TGTGCCAGCAGCTCACCTCCGACCGTAGAAGCTTTCTTT.

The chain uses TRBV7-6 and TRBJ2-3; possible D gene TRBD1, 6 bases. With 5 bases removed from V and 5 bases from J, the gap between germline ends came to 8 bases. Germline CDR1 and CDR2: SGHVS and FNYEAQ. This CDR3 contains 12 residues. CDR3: CASSQGLDTQYF. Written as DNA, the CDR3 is TGTGCCAGCAGCCAGGGGTTAGATACGCAGTATTTT.

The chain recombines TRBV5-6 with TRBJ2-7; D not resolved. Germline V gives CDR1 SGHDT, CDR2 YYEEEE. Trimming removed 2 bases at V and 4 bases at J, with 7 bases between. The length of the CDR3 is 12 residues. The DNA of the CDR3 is TGTGCCAGCAGCTTTGGGCAGTACGAGCAGTACTTC. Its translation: CASSFGQYEQYF. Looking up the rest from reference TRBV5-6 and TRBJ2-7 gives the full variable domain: DAGVTQSPTHLIKTRGQQVTLRCSPKSGHDTVSWYQQALGQGPQFIFQYYEEEERQRGNFPDRFSGHQFPNYSSELNVNALLLGDSALYLCASSFGQYEQYFGPGTRLTVT.

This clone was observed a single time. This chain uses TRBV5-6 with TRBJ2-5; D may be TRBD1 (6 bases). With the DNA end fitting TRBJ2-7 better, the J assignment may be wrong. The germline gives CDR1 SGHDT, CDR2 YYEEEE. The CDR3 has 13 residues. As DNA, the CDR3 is TGTGCCAGCAGCTTTACAGGGTGGGGCGAGCAGTACTTC. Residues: CASSFTGWGEQYF.

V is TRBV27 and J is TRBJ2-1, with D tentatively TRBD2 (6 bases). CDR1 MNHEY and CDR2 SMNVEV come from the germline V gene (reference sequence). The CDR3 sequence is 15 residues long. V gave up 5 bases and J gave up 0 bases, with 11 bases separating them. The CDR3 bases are TGTGCCAGCAGTACACACGGGAGCTCCTACAATGAGCAGTTCTTC. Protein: CASSTHGSSYNEQFF.

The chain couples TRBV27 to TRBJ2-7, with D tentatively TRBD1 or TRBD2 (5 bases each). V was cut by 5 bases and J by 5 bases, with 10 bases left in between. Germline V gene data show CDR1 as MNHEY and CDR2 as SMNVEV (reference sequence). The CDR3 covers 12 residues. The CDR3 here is CASSPGTNEQYF. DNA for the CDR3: TGTGCCAGCAGTCCGGGGACGAACGAGCAGTACTTC.

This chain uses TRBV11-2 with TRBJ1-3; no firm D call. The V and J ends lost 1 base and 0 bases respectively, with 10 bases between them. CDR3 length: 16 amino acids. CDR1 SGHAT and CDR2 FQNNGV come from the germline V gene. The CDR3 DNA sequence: TGTGCCAGCAGCTTAGGGAACACCATCTCTGGAAACACCATATATTTT. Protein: CASSLGNTISGNTIYF.

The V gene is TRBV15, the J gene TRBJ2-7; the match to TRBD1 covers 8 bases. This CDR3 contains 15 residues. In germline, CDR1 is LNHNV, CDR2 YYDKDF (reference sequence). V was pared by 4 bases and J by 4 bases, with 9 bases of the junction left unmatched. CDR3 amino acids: CATSTKGQGKYEQYF. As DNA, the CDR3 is TGTGCCACCAGCACGAAAGGACAGGGAAAGTACGAGCAGTACTTC.

In DNA, the CDR3 is TGTGCCAGCAGCGCCTACAGGGCCATCGGGGAGCTGTTTTTT. It translates to CASSAYRAIGELFF. This rearrangement joins TRBV9 to TRBJ2-2, with a tentative D call TRBD1 (6 bases). CDR3 size: 14 residues. The V and J ends lost 3 bases and 7 bases respectively, with 13 bases between them. The germline CDR1 and CDR2 sequences are SGDLS and YYNGEE.

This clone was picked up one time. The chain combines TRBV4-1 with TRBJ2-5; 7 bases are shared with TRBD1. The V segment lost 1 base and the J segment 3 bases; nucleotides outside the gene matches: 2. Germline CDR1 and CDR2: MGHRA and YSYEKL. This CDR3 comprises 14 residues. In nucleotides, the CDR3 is TGCGCCAGCAGCCAAGTCGGGACAGAAGAGACCCAGTACTTC. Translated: CASSQVGTEETQYF.

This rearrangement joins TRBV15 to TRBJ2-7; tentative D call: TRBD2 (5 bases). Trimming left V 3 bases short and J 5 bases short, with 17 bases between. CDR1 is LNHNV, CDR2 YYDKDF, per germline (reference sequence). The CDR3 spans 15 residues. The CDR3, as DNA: TGTGCCACCAGCAGCGACCGGACTGCCCCCAACGAGCAGTACTTC. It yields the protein CATSSDRTAPNEQYF.